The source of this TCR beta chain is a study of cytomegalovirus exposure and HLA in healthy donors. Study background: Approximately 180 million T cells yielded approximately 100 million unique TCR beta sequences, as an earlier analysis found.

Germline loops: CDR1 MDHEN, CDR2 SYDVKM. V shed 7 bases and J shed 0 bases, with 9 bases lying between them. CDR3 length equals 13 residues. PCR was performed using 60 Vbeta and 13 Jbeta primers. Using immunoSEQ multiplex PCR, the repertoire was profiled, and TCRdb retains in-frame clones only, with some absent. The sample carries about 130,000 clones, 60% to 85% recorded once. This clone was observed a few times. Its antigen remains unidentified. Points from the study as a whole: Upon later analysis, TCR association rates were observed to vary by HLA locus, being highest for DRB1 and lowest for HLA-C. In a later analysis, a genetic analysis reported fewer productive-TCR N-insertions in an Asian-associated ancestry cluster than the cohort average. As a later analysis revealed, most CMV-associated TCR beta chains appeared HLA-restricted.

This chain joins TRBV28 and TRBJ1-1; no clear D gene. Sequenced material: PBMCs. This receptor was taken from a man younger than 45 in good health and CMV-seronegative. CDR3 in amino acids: CASKPLVNTEAFF. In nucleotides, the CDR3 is TGTGCCAGCAAGCCCCTTGTGAACACTGAAGCTTTCTTT.